Listed below are T cell receptor beta chains from one sample, sequenced in a study of blood T cell repertoires in COVID-19. The data were produced by immunoSEQ multiplex PCR, yet TCRdb's version contains in-frame clones alone and is incomplete. The top ten hold roughly 4.3% of the sample, which has 210,000 or so clones, 75% to 85% seen once. The specimen was PBMCs or T cells enriched from blood (not recorded which). The receptors stem from a man aged 25-40 years with acute COVID-19. The CDR3 runs from the conserved cysteine through the conserved F or W. Fields, in order: clone size, J gene, D gene, V gene, CDR3 protein, CDR3 DNA. D genes are given only for firm matches. Clone size is not always given. Where it is, it says once, few, many or a class for expanded clones.

NA TRBJ2-7 NA TRBV7-7 CASSLAYGDEQYF TGTGCCAGCAGCTTAGCGTACGGGGACGAGCAGTACTTC
NA TRBJ1-1 NA TRBV5-1 CASRDTMNTEAFF TGCGCCAGCAGGGACACCATGAACACTGAAGCTTTCTTT
NA TRBJ2-1 TRBD2 TRBV9 CASSVGLAGGNEQFF TGTGCCAGCAGCGTAGGGCTAGCGGGGGGCAATGAGCAGTTCTTC
NA TRBJ1-5 NA TRBV10-3 CAISDGQSSNQPQHF TGTGCCATCAGTGATGGCCAGTCCAGCAATCAGCCCCAGCATTTT
NA TRBJ2-1 TRBD2 TRBV6-5 CASTPGLATNEQFF TGTGCCAGCACCCCGGGACTAGCGACCAATGAGCAGTTCTTC
NA TRBJ1-1 TRBD1 TRBV2 CASSPRTGASMNTEAFF TGTGCCAGCAGTCCAAGGACAGGAGCATCAATGAACACTGAAGCTTTCTTT
NA TRBJ1-2 TRBD1 TRBV5-1 CASSLADVNTGTDYGYTF TGCGCCAGCAGCTTGGCCGACGTAAACACCGGGACAGATTATGGCTACACCTTC
NA TRBJ2-2 TRBD1 TRBV18 CASSPRNLAGGKSGELFF TGTGCCAGCTCACCAAGGAACTTGGCAGGGGGCAAATCCGGGGAGCTGTTTTTT
NA TRBJ2-5 NA TRBV3-1/TRBV3-2 CASSPLGGTGGPFHF TGTGCCAGCAGCCCCCTCGGTGGGACGGGGGGCCCTTTCCACTTC
NA TRBJ1-5 NA TRBV6-6 CASSYVTRNQPQHF TGTGCCAGCAGTTACGTTACTAGGAATCAGCCCCAGCATTTT
NA TRBJ2-1 TRBD1 TRBV7-3 CASSPGTGTYNEQFF TGTGCCAGCAGCCCGGGGACAGGGACGTACAATGAGCAGTTCTTC
NA TRBJ1-3 NA TRBV23-1 CAAGTLGNTIYF TGCGCCGCCGGGACTCTTGGAAACACCATATATTTT
once TRBJ1-6 TRBD1 TRBV2 CASTLTGTGESPLHF TGTGCCAGCACCCTCACGGGGACAGGGGAATCACCCCTCCACTTT
NA TRBJ1-5 NA TRBV28 CASSLGPGYSNQPQHF TGTGCCAGCAGTTTGGGTCCGGGGTATAGCAATCAGCCCCAGCATTTT
NA TRBJ1-1 NA TRBV5-1 CASSEQGTHTEAFF TGCGCCAGCAGCGAACAGGGTACCCACACTGAAGCTTTCTTT
NA TRBJ2-6 TRBD1 TRBV19 CASSPRDSPSSGANVLTF TGTGCCAGTAGTCCCCGGGACAGTCCTTCCTCTGGGGCCAACGTCCTGACTTTC
once TRBJ1-4 NA TRBV6-5 CASSYSGMTEWKLFF TGTGCCAGCAGTTACTCGGGAATGACAGAGTGGAAACTGTTTTTT
once TRBJ1-2 NA TRBV5-5 CASSMGGPGGYGYTF TGTGCCAGCAGCATGGGAGGGCCGGGGGGCTATGGCTACACCTTC
NA TRBJ1-3 NA TRBV3-1/TRBV3-2 CASSLGPTSGNTIYF TGTGCCAGCAGCCTTGGGCCAACCTCTGGAAACACCATATATTTT
few TRBJ2-7 NA TRBV9 CASSAGVRPYEQYF TGTGCCAGCAGCGCAGGGGTAAGACCCTACGAGCAGTACTTC
NA TRBJ1-1 TRBD1 TRBV13 CASSLGQGHTEAFF TGTGCCAGCAGCCTGGGACAGGGACACACTGAAGCTTTCTTT
NA TRBJ1-1 TRBD1 TRBV3-1/TRBV3-2 CASSIGTGVLIMNTEAFF TGTGCCAGCAGCATCGGGACAGGGGTCCTTATAATGAACACTGAAGCTTTCTTT
NA TRBJ2-7 TRBD1 TRBV3-1/TRBV3-2 CASSRPGTGYEQYF TGTGCCAGCAGCCGGCCCGGGACAGGCTACGAGCAGTACTTC
many TRBJ1-3 NA TRBV3-1/TRBV3-2 CAVESAGNTIYF TGTGCCGTTGAGTCTGCTGGAAACACCATATATTTT
NA TRBJ2-3 NA TRBV18 CASSPNGGQGRGTDTQYF TGTGCCAGCTCACCAAACGGGGGGCAGGGGCGAGGCACAGATACGCAGTATTTT
NA TRBJ2-1 TRBD2 TRBV11-2 CASSLPPTSGGRVSQFF TGTGCCAGCAGCTTACCTCCGACTAGCGGGGGGAGGGTTTCGCAGTTCTTC
NA TRBJ1-3 NA TRBV18 CASSPRSSGNTIYF TGTGCCAGCTCACCACGGAGCTCTGGAAACACCATATATTTT
NA TRBJ1-2 NA TRBV10-3 CAISDSGFYGYTF TGTGCCATCAGTGACTCAGGGTTTTATGGCTACACCTTC
NA TRBJ1-4 TRBD1 TRBV3-1/TRBV3-2 CASTGTGEKLFF TGTGCCAGTACCGGGACAGGTGAAAAACTGTTTTTT
NA TRBJ1-2 NA TRBV6-1 CASSERRLGYTF TGTGCCAGCAGTGAGAGGAGGCTTGGCTACACCTTC
NA TRBJ2-7 NA TRBV27 CASSSRRLNEQYF TGTGCCAGCAGTTCTCGTCGGTTGAACGAGCAGTACTTC
NA TRBJ1-5 NA TRBV3-1/TRBV3-2 CASSQDPTGQPQHF TGTGCCAGCAGCCAAGATCCGACAGGTCAGCCCCAGCATTTT
once TRBJ1-2 TRBD1 TRBV28 CASSFPSQGAKYGYTF TGTGCCAGCAGTTTCCCCTCACAGGGGGCTAAATATGGCTACACCTTC
once TRBJ1-4 NA TRBV3-1/TRBV3-2 CASSQITGKVEKLFF TGTGCCAGCAGCCAAATCACAGGGAAAGTTGAAAAACTGTTTTTT
NA TRBJ2-3 NA TRBV19 CASSIQGTHSTDTQYF TGTGCCAGTAGTATACAGGGGACCCATAGCACAGATACGCAGTATTTT
NA TRBJ2-2 TRBD1 TRBV28 CASSLAMQGQGAGELFF TGTGCCAGCAGTTTAGCCATGCAAGGACAGGGGGCCGGGGAGCTGTTTTTT
NA TRBJ2-5 NA TRBV18 CASSPPLTRAETQYF TGTGCCAGCTCACCACCGCTAACCAGGGCCGAGACCCAGTACTTC
NA TRBJ1-2 NA TRBV4-2 CASSQEAGGYTF TGTGCCAGCAGCCAAGAGGCAGGGGGCTACACCTTC
NA TRBJ2-2 TRBD2 TRBV28 CASIRAGGRGELFF TGTGCCAGCATTAGAGCGGGGGGGCGCGGGGAGCTGTTTTTT
few TRBJ2-2 NA TRBV10-2 CASSGPRENTGELFF TGCGCCAGCAGTGGCCCCAGGGAGAACACCGGGGAGCTGTTTTTT
NA TRBJ1-1 NA TRBV5-1 CASSSHTGYTEAFF TGCGCCAGCAGCTCCCATACAGGGTACACTGAAGCTTTCTTT
NA TRBJ1-6 NA TRBV7-9 CASSLEGGNSPLHF TGTGCCAGCAGCTTAGAGGGGGGGAATTCACCCCTCCACTTT
NA TRBJ1-1 NA TRBV19 CASQFRVYGNTEAFF TGTGCCTCCCAGTTCAGGGTGTATGGGAACACTGAAGCTTTCTTT
NA TRBJ2-5 NA TRBV10-3 CAISRTDQETQYF TGTGCCATCAGTCGGACAGACCAAGAGACCCAGTACTTC
NA TRBJ2-1 TRBD2 TRBV6-6 CASSPGLAGGSYNEQFF TGTGCCAGCAGTCCGGGACTAGCGGGGGGATCCTACAATGAGCAGTTCTTC
NA TRBJ1-1 NA TRBV15 CATSRDRGTLSEAFF TGTGCCACCAGCAGAGATAGGGGAACACTTTCTGAAGCTTTCTTT
few TRBJ2-5 TRBD2 TRBV5-6 CASSSGLAGVTDF TGTGCCAGCAGCTCTGGACTAGCGGGGGTCACGGACTTC
NA TRBJ2-3 TRBD2 TRBV2 CASRPTSGGAGDTQYF TGTGCCAGCAGGCCTACTAGCGGGGGGGCAGGGGATACGCAGTATTTT
NA TRBJ2-3 TRBD2 TRBV28 CASSLTKATGGADTQYF TGTGCCAGCAGTCTAACCAAGGCGACGGGAGGGGCAGATACGCAGTATTTT
NA TRBJ1-2 TRBD1 TRBV7-9 CASSLATGGNYGYTF TGTGCCAGCAGCTTAGCGACAGGGGGGAACTATGGCTACACCTTC
NA TRBJ1-2 NA TRBV2 CASTVANYGYTF TGTGCCAGCACGGTGGCTAACTATGGCTACACCTTC
few TRBJ1-5 TRBD1 TRBV5-6 CASSDRTGDSNQPQHF TGTGCCAGCAGCGATAGAACAGGGGATAGCAATCAGCCCCAGCATTTT
NA TRBJ2-3 TRBD1 TRBV11-1 CASSFDRASADTQYF TGTGCCAGCAGTTTTGACAGGGCCTCCGCAGATACGCAGTATTTT
NA TRBJ1-3 NA TRBV30 CAFPVSGNTIYF TGTGCCTTTCCAGTCTCTGGAAACACCATATATTTT
NA TRBJ1-5 NA TRBV28 CASSSRAGDDDQPQHF TGTGCCAGCAGTTCTCGGGCAGGGGACGATGATCAGCCCCAGCATTTT
NA TRBJ1-6 NA TRBV5-1 CASSLLEVGGTSYNSPLHF TGCGCCAGCAGCTTGTTGGAAGTGGGAGGAACGTCCTATAATTCACCCCTCCACTTT
many TRBJ1-6 NA TRBV7-2 CASSGRGGFSPLHF TGTGCCAGCAGTGGACGTGGAGGTTTTTCACCCCTCCACTTT
NA TRBJ1-1 TRBD1 TRBV5-1 CASSLTGGWETEAFF TGCGCCAGCAGCTTGACAGGGGGTTGGGAAACTGAAGCTTTCTTT
NA TRBJ1-6 TRBD1 TRBV25-1 CASSAAGGNPVRSSPLHF TGTGCCAGCAGTGCCGCAGGGGGCAATCCTGTAAGGAGCTCACCCCTCCACTTT